These T cell receptor beta chains were read from a single sample in a study of cytomegalovirus exposure and HLA in healthy donors. Clones were sequenced by immunoSEQ multiplex PCR, and TCRdb holds only the in-frame ones, with some missing. This table lists about 150,000 clones. Sequencing input: PBMCs. These receptors originate from a young man in good health and CMV-seronegative. CDR3s include the opening cysteine and the closing phenylalanine or tryptophan. D genes are given only for firm matches.

j_gene | d_gene | v_gene | CDR3aa | CDR3nt
TRBJ2-7 | . | TRBV6-1 | CASSEESQGNYEQYF | TGTGCCAGCAGTGAAGAGTCACAGGGAAACTACGAGCAGTACTTC
TRBJ2-1 | TRBD1 | TRBV4-3 | CASSQGQGESNEQFF | TGCGCCAGCAGCCAAGGACAGGGTGAAAGTAATGAGCAGTTCTTC
TRBJ2-7 | TRBD2 | TRBV9 | CASSVGVKSGRAFEQYF | TGTGCCAGCAGCGTAGGGGTTAAAAGCGGGAGGGCTTTCGAGCAGTACTTC
TRBJ1-6 | . | TRBV5-8 | CASSRTALVQTLHF | TGTGCCAGCAGCCGGACAGCCCTTGTCCAGACCCTCCACTTT
TRBJ2-7 | TRBD1 | TRBV14 | CASSQETPGGFAYEQYF | TGTGCCAGCAGCCAAGAGACCCCAGGGGGCTTCGCCTACGAGCAGTACTTC
TRBJ1-1 | . | TRBV7-3 | CASSLRGSEAFF | TGTGCCAGCAGCTTACGAGGTTCTGAAGCTTTCTTT
TRBJ2-7 | . | TRBV7-9 | CASSSYSGAYEQYF | TGTGCCAGCAGCTCTTATAGCGGCGCCTACGAGCAGTACTTC
TRBJ2-7 | . | TRBV7-9 | CASSLAAYEQYF | TGTGCCAGCAGCCTGGCGGCCTACGAGCAGTACTTC
TRBJ2-2 | TRBD1 | TRBV18 | CASSRRGQGSGELFF | TGTGCCAGCTCGCGACGAGGACAGGGAAGCGGGGAGCTGTTTTTT
TRBJ2-7 | TRBD2 | TRBV7-2 | CASSLVSSGRGYEQYF | TGTGCCAGCAGCTTAGTATCTAGCGGGAGAGGTTACGAGCAGTACTTC
TRBJ1-2 | . | TRBV20-1 | CSASGDYGYTF | TGCAGTGCGTCAGGGGATTATGGCTACACCTTC
TRBJ1-3 | TRBD1 | TRBV11-2 | CASSLGTGGFGNTIYF | TGTGCCAGCAGCCTAGGGACAGGGGGCTTTGGAAACACCATATATTTT
TRBJ1-2 | . | TRBV5-5 | CASSPDPSTGGNYGYTF | TGTGCCAGCAGCCCAGACCCCTCGACAGGCGGAAACTATGGCTACACCTTC
TRBJ2-3 | TRBD2 | TRBV29-1 | CSVWGTSGTDTQYF | TGCAGCGTCTGGGGGACTAGCGGCACAGATACGCAGTATTTT
TRBJ1-1 | . | TRBV27 | CASSLVRTPNTEAFF | TGTGCCAGCAGTTTAGTCAGGACTCCTAACACTGAAGCTTTCTTT
TRBJ1-5 | . | TRBV6-4 | CASSRSVRASGDQPQHF | TGTGCCAGCAGTCGATCTGTCAGGGCATCTGGGGATCAGCCCCAGCATTTT
TRBJ1-4 | . | TRBV6-6 | CASSPGGTNEKLFF | TGTGCCAGCAGCCCAGGAGGTACTAATGAAAAACTGTTTTTT
TRBJ2-6 | TRBD1 | TRBV12-5 | CASGLPPGQGFVNVLTF | TGTGCTAGTGGTTTGCCGCCGGGACAGGGATTTGTCAACGTCCTGACTTTC
TRBJ2-3 | . | TRBV5-1 | CASSLYGSSTDTQYF | TGCGCCAGCAGCTTGTACGGGTCTAGCACAGATACGCAGTATTTT
TRBJ2-3 | TRBD1 | TRBV5-4 | CASSTKSGQGADTQYF | TGTGCCAGCAGCACTAAGAGTGGACAGGGTGCAGATACGCAGTATTTT
TRBJ2-7 | TRBD2 | TRBV5-4 | CASSEGRVLGNEQYF | TGTGCCAGCAGCGAGGGGAGGGTGCTGGGGAACGAGCAGTACTTC
TRBJ2-7 | . | TRBV28 | CASSPDFYEQYF | TGTGCCAGCAGCCCGGACTTCTACGAGCAGTACTTC
TRBJ1-1 | TRBD1 | TRBV18 | CASSPYGQGLEAFF | TGTGCCAGCTCACCATATGGACAGGGCCTAGAAGCTTTCTTT
TRBJ2-7 | TRBD2 | TRBV30 | CASDRASGSYEQYF | TGTGCCTCTGACCGGGCTAGCGGGAGTTACGAGCAGTACTTC
TRBJ2-2 | . | TRBV7-3 | CASSPQLGPTGELFF | TGTGCCAGCAGCCCCCAACTAGGCCCCACCGGGGAGCTGTTTTTT
TRBJ2-7 | . | TRBV7-2 | CASSLAQSYEQYF | TGTGCCAGCAGCTTAGCACAGTCCTACGAGCAGTACTTC
TRBJ2-4 | . | TRBV29-1 | CSVVSKNIQYF | TGCAGCGTTGTATCCAAAAACATTCAGTACTTC
TRBJ1-5 | TRBD1 | TRBV19 | CATRQGYQPQHF | TGTGCCACGCGACAGGGGTATCAGCCCCAGCATTTT
TRBJ1-5 | . | TRBV23-1 | CASSPTMDSYSNQPQHF | TGCGCCAGCAGTCCAACGATGGACAGTTATAGCAATCAGCCCCAGCATTTT
TRBJ2-7 | . | TRBV7-9 | CASSSTRGVGEQYF | TGTGCCAGCAGCTCGACGCGGGGAGTGGGCGAGCAGTACTTC
TRBJ1-2 | TRBD1 | TRBV5-1 | CASSFQGQIYGYTF | TGCGCCAGCAGCTTTCAGGGACAGATCTATGGCTACACCTTC
TRBJ2-7 | TRBD2 | TRBV27 | CASSEGLASYEQYF | TGTGCCAGCAGTGAGGGACTAGCGAGCTACGAGCAGTACTTC
TRBJ2-1 | TRBD2 | TRBV15 | CATSRGGLGGNEQFF | TGTGCCACCAGCAGGGGGGGACTAGGGGGCAATGAGCAGTTCTTC
TRBJ2-7 | TRBD1 | TRBV18 | CASSPKSGTGDHEQYF | TGTGCCAGCTCTCCAAAGTCCGGGACAGGGGACCACGAGCAGTACTTC
TRBJ2-1 | TRBD1 | TRBV6-6 | CASSYGQGNYNEQFF | TGTGCCAGCAGTTACGGACAGGGGAACTACAATGAGCAGTTCTTC
TRBJ1-2 | . | TRBV5-4 | CASSLAYGYTF | TGTGCCAGCAGCTTAGCCTATGGCTACACCTTC
TRBJ1-1 | . | TRBV19 | CASSIVAGLTEAFF | TGTGCCAGTAGTATAGTCGCGGGGCTCACTGAAGCTTTCTTT
TRBJ2-3 | TRBD2 | TRBV11-3 | CASSFGLAGGDTQYF | TGTGCCAGCAGCTTTGGACTAGCGGGAGGGGATACGCAGTATTTT
TRBJ1-5 | . | TRBV6-6 | CASSYSSTGNQPQHF | TGTGCCAGCAGTTACTCCAGTACAGGGAATCAGCCCCAGCATTTT
TRBJ1-2 | TRBD1 | TRBV28 | CASRWTGGGYTF | TGTGCCAGCAGATGGACAGGTGGCGGCTACACCTTC
TRBJ2-5 | TRBD2 | TRBV29-1 | CSPATSGRRETQYF | TGCAGCCCCGCAACTAGCGGGAGGAGAGAGACCCAGTACTTC
TRBJ2-1 | TRBD2 | TRBV30 | CARSGTRASGRGDEQFF | TGTGCCCGATCAGGAACTAGGGCTAGCGGGAGGGGCGATGAGCAGTTCTTC
TRBJ2-3 | TRBD2 | TRBV4-3 | CASSQGSGGADTQYF | TGCGCCAGCAGCCAAGGAAGTGGGGGGGCAGATACGCAGTATTTT
TRBJ2-2 | TRBD1 | TRBV7-9 | CASSLVGVRGRPGELFF | TGTGCCAGCAGCTTAGTCGGGGTCAGGGGGCGCCCCGGGGAGCTGTTTTTT
TRBJ2-1 | TRBD2 | TRBV11-3 | CASSLDGRAGNEQFF | TGTGCCAGCAGCTTAGACGGGAGGGCCGGCAATGAGCAGTTCTTC
TRBJ2-3 | TRBD1 | TRBV5-4 | CASSVPGQGADTQYF | TGTGCCAGCAGCGTACCGGGACAGGGGGCAGATACGCAGTATTTT
TRBJ1-3 | TRBD1 | TRBV4-1 | CASSRPQAQGASGNTIYF | TGCGCCAGCAGCCGTCCCCAAGCACAGGGGGCCTCTGGAAACACCATATATTTT
TRBJ1-5 | TRBD1 | TRBV6-1 | CASRRQGPSNQPQHF | TGTGCCAGCAGACGACAGGGGCCCTCAAATCAGCCCCAGCATTTT
TRBJ2-1 | TRBD2 | TRBV11-2 | CASSPLAGNYNEQFF | TGTGCCAGCAGCCCCCTAGCGGGAAACTACAATGAGCAGTTCTTC
TRBJ1-1 | . | TRBV9 | CASSPPTGRVNTEAFF | TGTGCCAGCAGCCCACCGACGGGAAGGGTGAACACTGAAGCTTTCTTT
TRBJ2-3 | . | TRBV5-6 | CASSLYGSSTDTQYF | TGTGCCAGCAGCTTGTACGGTAGTAGCACAGATACGCAGTATTTT
TRBJ2-1 | . | TRBV10-3 | CAISESREQFF | TGTGCCATCAGTGAGTCGAGGGAGCAGTTCTTC
TRBJ1-2 | . | TRBV5-1 | CASSPGQRNYSYTF | TGCGCCAGCAGCCCTGGACAGCGTAACTATAGCTACACCTTC
TRBJ2-3 | TRBD2 | TRBV7-9 | CASSSPTPRAGGGTDTQYF | TGTGCCAGCAGCTCCCCCACCCCCCGAGCGGGAGGAGGCACAGATACGCAGTATTTT
TRBJ2-3 | TRBD1 | TRBV5-1 | CASRDRDTDTQYF | TGCGCCAGCAGGGACAGGGACACAGATACGCAGTATTTT
TRBJ1-2 | . | TRBV10-3 | CAISDPQRDGYTF | TGTGCCATCAGTGACCCCCAAAGAGATGGCTACACCTTC
TRBJ1-2 | TRBD1 | TRBV28 | CASIPLQGRNYGYTF | TGTGCCAGCATCCCCCTACAGGGGAGAAACTATGGCTACACCTTC
TRBJ2-2 | . | TRBV7-2 | CASSLYREPGELFF | TGTGCCAGCAGCCTATACCGGGAGCCCGGGGAGCTGTTTTTT
TRBJ2-5 | TRBD1 | TRBV29-1 | CSVGQGDGETQYF | TGCAGCGTGGGACAGGGAGACGGGGAGACCCAGTACTTC